This T cell receptor beta chain was captured in a study of cytomegalovirus exposure and HLA in healthy donors. Study results and caveats: The study put 150 to 200 TCR beta chains on its list as cytomegalovirus-associated. It was reported that the classifier diagnosed cytomegalovirus status with high specificity and sensitivity in both the original and validation cohorts.

Comments on this clone: Its antigen is currently unknown.

The donors were part of the validation cohort, which consisted of roughly 120 subjects and was separate from the first cohort of about 720 subjects. CDR3 size: 17 residues. The germline V gene has CDR1 KGHSH and CDR2 LQKENI. With 5 bases clipped from V and 1 base from J, the junction kept 6 bases outside the gene matches. The table came from immunoSEQ multiplex PCR; TCRdb's copy has only in-frame clones and leaves some out. This sample has some 180,000 clones, with 80% to 90% found just once. This TCR derives from a woman in her thirties in good health and CMV-seronegative. The chain is built from TRBV18 and TRBJ2-3, with 13 positions matching TRBD2. Sequencing input: PBMCs. CDR3 residues: CASSKGLAGSRTDTQYF. CDR3 sequence (DNA): TGTGCCAGCTCAAAGGGACTAGCGGGATCGCGCACAGATACGCAGTATTTT.